This TCR beta chain came from a study of identical twins. A template switching step contributed a universal primer site, while unique molecular identifiers were present in the cDNA. A single record per CDR3 protein comes from TCRdb applying MiXCR to the 5' RACE reads. The repertoire consists of 350,000 or so distinct CDR3 sequences, with 8.5% to 10% occurring once and the leading ten covering roughly 9%. Study conclusions and caveats: Out-of-frame TCR alpha sharing observed in monozygotic twins exceeded model estimates.

This clonotype was counted between two and nine times. The antigen is undetermined. The CDR3 covers 14 residues. The germline gives CDR1 MNHEY, CDR2 SVGAGI. The V end was cut by 7 bases, the J end by 0 bases, with 11 bases between. Sequenced material: naive T cells sorted from blood. The chain couples TRBV6-5 to TRBJ2-3; D unclear. This TCR was recovered from a woman aged 50 to 65 in good health. The chain's CDR3 is CASIPKHSTDTQYF. CDR3 DNA: TGTGCCAGCATTCCCAAACACAGCACAGATACGCAGTATTTT.